The present TCR beta chain was sequenced within a study of a mutant IDH1 vaccine in newly diagnosed glioma. In the study overall: Radiotherapy alone preceded vaccination by 4-6 weeks; alternatively, vaccination started with temozolomide cycles. Earlier care involved radiotherapy, temozolomide, or both, and the majority received both.

Whole-study findings and limits: Patients showed vaccine-induced immune responses at a rate of 93.3%. Top-clonotype changes in peripheral T cells seemed unrelated to pseudoprogression.

Produced via immunoSEQ multiplex PCR; TCRdb's table is partial and in-frame only. The data contain roughly 50,000 clones, 82% of them singletons. Time point in this sample: week 5, during vaccination. The vaccine gave 300 ug of a 20-mer mutant IDH1 peptide subcutaneously per dose. As regards this clone: Its matching antigen is unknown.

This receptor was taken from a woman aged 18-29 years with glioma. Some clones in this sample may be carry-over from other donors' samples. Sequencing was performed on PBMCs, taken from a glioma patient whose treatment included an IDH1 peptide vaccine.

As DNA, the CDR3 is TGCAGCGTTTACATCGAGACCCAGTACTTC. Translated: CSVYIETQYF. The V gene is TRBV29-1, the J gene TRBJ2-5; no clear D. Germline-derived CDR1 and CDR2 are SQVTM and ANQGSEA. V lost 5 bases and J 5 bases, leaving 6 bases between the germline ends. There are 10 residues in the CDR3.